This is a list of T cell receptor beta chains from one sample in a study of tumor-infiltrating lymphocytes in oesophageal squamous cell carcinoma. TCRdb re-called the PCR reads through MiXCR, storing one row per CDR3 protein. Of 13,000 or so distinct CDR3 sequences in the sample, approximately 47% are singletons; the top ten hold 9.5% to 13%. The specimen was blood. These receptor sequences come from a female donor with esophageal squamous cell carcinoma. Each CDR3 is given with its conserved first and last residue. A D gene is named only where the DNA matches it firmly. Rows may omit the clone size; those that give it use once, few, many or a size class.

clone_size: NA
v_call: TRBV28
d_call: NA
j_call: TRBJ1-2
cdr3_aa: CASGIGYGYTF
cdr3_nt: TGTGCCTCGGGGATTGGCTATGGCTACACCTTC

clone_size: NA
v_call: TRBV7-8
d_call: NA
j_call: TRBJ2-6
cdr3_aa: CASSSGPSGANVLTF
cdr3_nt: TGTGCCAGCAGCTCAGGGCCCTCTGGGGCCAACGTCCTGACTTTC

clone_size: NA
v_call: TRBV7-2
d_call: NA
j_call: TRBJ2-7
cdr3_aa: CASSRGGTVSYEQYF
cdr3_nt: TGTGCCAGCAGCCGTGGGGGGACAGTATCCTACGAGCAGTACTTC

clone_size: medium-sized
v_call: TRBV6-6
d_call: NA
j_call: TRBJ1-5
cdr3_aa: CASSYSREGGQPQHF
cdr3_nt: TGTGCCAGCAGTTACTCGAGGGAGGGCGGGCAGCCCCAGCATTTT

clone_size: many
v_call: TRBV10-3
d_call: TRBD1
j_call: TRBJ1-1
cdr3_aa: CATRDDREGFFGAVFF
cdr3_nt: TGTGCCACCCGAGACGACAGGGAAGGGTTTTTCGGGGCGGTTTTCTTT

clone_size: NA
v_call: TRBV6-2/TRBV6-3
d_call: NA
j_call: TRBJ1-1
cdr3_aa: CASSYARNTEAFF
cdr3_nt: TGTGCCAGCAGTTACGCCAGAAACACTGAAGCTTTCTTT

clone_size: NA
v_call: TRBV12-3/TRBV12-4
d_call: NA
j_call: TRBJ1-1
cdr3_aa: CASSLARGPAFF
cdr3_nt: TGTGCCAGCAGTTTAGCCAGGGGCCCAGCTTTCTTT

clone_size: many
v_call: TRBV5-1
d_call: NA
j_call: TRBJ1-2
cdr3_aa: CASRGGDWDGYTF
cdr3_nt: TGCGCCAGCAGGGGAGGGGACTGGGATGGCTACACCTTC

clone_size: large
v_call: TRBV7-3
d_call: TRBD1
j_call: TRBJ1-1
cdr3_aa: CASSLTGTEETEAFF
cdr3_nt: TGTGCCAGCAGCTTAACGGGGACAGAAGAAACTGAAGCTTTCTTT

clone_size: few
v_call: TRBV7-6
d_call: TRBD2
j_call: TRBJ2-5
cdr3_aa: CASSPPTSGSFETQYF
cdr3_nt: TGTGCCAGCAGCCCCCCGACTAGCGGGAGCTTCGAGACCCAGTACTTC

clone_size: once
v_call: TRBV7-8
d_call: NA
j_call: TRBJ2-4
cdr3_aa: CASSYLEGWVGEQYF
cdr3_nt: TGTGCCAGCAGCTATTTGGAGGGATGGGTCGGGGAGCAGTACTTC

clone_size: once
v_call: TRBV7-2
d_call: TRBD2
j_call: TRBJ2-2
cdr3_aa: CASSGAGGTGELFF
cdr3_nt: TGTGCCAGCAGTGGAGCGGGAGGAACCGGGGAGCTGTTTTTT

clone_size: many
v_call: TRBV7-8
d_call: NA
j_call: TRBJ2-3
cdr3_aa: CASSSRAFARSTDTQYF
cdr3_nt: TGTGCCAGCAGCTCCCGGGCATTCGCGCGGTCCACAGATACGCAGTATTTT

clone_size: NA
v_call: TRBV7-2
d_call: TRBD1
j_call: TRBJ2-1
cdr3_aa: CASSLNRGPYEQFF
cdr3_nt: TGTGCCAGCAGCTTAAACAGGGGCCCCTACGAGCAGTTCTTC

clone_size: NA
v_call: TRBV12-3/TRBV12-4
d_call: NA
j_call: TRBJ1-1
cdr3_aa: CASSLAGDTEAFF
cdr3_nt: TGTGCCAGCAGTTTAGCAGGGGACACTGAAGCTTTCTTT

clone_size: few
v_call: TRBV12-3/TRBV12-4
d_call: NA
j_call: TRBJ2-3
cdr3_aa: CASSLGTGSTDTQYF
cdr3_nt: TGTGCCAGCAGCCTCGGAACGGGGAGCACAGATACGCAGTATTTT

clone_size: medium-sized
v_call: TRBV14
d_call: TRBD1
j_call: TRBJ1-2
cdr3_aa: CASSPDRVRYGYTF
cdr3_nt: TGTGCCAGCAGCCCGGACAGGGTTCGCTATGGCTACACCTTC

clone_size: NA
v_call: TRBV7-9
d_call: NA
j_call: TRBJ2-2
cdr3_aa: CASRDPGYTGELFF
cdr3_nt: TGTGCCAGCAGGGATCCAGGGTACACCGGGGAGCTGTTTTTT

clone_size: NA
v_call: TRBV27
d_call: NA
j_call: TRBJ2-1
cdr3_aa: CASSKQGSYNEQFF
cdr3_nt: TGTGCCAGCAGTAAACAGGGTTCCTACAATGAGCAGTTCTTC

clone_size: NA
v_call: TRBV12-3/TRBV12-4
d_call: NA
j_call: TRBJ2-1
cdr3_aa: CASSFSGFYNEQFF
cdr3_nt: TGTGCCAGCAGTTTTTCGGGGTTCTACAATGAGCAGTTCTTC

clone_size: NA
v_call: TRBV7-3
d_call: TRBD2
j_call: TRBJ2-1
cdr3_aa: CASRTSGTNNEQFF
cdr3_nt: TGTGCCAGCAGAACGAGCGGGACTAACAATGAGCAGTTCTTC

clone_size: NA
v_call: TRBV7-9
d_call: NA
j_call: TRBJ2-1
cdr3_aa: CASSLAGGPGSSYNEQFF
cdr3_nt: TGTGCCAGCAGCTTAGCGGGAGGCCCGGGAAGCTCCTACAATGAGCAGTTCTTC

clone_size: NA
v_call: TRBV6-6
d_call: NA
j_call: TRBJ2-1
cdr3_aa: CASSYSMSGVEEQFF
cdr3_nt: TGTGCCAGCAGTTACTCGATGAGTGGTGTGGAAGAGCAGTTCTTC

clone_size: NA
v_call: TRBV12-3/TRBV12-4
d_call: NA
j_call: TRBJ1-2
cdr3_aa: CASSLGGGWAYGYTF
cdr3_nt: TGTGCCAGCAGCTTAGGAGGAGGTTGGGCCTATGGCTACACCTTC

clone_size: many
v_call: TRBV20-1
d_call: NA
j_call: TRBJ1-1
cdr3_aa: CSAGSGAFF
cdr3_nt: TGCAGTGCTGGTTCAGGAGCTTTCTTT

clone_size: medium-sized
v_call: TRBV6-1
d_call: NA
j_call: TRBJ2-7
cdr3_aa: CASRPRVPEQYF
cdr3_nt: TGTGCCAGCAGACCCAGGGTTCCCGAGCAGTACTTC

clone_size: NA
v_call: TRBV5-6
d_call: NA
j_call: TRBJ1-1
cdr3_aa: CASSEPGPLAGNTEAFF
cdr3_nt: TGTGCCAGCAGCGAACCGGGACCGCTAGCTGGGAACACTGAAGCTTTCTTT

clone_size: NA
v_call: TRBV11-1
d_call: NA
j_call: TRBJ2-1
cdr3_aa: CASSLENEQFF
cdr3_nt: TGTGCCAGCAGCTTGGAGAATGAGCAGTTCTTC

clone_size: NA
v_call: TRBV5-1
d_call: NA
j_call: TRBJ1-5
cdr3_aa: CASSLRGGDQPQHF
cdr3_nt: TGCGCCAGCAGCTTGAGGGGAGGGGATCAGCCCCAGCATTTT

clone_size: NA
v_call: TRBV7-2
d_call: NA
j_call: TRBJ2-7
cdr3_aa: CASSLVRGSYEQYF
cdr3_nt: TGTGCCAGCAGCTTGGTCCGGGGGTCCTACGAGCAGTACTTC

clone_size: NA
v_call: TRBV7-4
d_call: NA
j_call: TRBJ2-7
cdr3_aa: CASKRSGSRVDEQYF
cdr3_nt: TGTGCCAGCAAGCGGTCAGGGTCGAGGGTTGACGAGCAGTACTTC

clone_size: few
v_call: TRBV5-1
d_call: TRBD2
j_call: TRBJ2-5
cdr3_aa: CASSRTLAGGPGETQYF
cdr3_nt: TGCGCCAGCAGCCGAACTCTAGCGGGAGGGCCAGGGGAGACCCAGTACTTC

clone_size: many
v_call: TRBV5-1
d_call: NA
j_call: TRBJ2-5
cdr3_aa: CASSLGGGEETQYF
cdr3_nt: TGCGCCAGCAGCTTGGGTGGCGGGGAAGAGACCCAGTACTTC

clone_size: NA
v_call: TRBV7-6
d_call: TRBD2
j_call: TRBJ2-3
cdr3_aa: CASSQPPGLAGGPSTDTQYF
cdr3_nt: TGTGCCAGCAGCCAACCCCCGGGACTAGCGGGGGGGCCTAGCACAGATACGCAGTATTTT

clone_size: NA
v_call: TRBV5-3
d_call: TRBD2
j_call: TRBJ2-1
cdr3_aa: CASSRTSGSYNEQFF
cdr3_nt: TGTGCCAGCAGCAGAACTAGCGGGAGCTACAATGAGCAGTTCTTC

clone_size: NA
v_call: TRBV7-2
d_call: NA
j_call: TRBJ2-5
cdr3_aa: CASSFAVQETQYF
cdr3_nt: TGTGCCAGCAGCTTCGCGGTACAAGAGACCCAGTACTTC

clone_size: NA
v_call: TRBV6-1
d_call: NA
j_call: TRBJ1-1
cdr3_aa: CASSPRQSSNTEAFF
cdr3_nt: TGTGCCAGCAGTCCTAGACAGTCCTCGAACACTGAAGCTTTCTTT

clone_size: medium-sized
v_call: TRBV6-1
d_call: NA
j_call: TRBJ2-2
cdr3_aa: CASRTGTGELFF
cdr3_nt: TGTGCCAGCAGAACAGGGACCGGGGAGCTGTTTTTT

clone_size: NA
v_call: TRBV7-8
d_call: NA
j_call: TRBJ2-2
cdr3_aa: CASSLGGGGRNTGELFF
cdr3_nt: TGTGCCAGCAGCTTAGGAGGAGGGGGCAGGAACACCGGGGAGCTGTTTTTT

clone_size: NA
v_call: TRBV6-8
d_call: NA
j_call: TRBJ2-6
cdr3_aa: CASSGAAGANVLTF
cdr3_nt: TGTGCCAGCAGTGGTGCAGCTGGGGCCAACGTCCTGACTTTC

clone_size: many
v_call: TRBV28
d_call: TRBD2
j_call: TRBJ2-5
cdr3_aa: CASRTSGGGYNEQYF
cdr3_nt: TGTGCCAGCAGGACTAGCGGAGGGGGTTACAATGAGCAGTACTTC

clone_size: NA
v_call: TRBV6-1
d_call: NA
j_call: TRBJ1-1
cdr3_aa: CASSKSQGMNTEAFF
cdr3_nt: TGTGCCAGCAGCAAATCACAGGGAATGAACACTGAAGCTTTCTTT